The text below deals with one T cell receptor beta chain. Its antigen is not identified. A read error may account for a junction end that differs from germline. Ophthalmopathy patients showed a Clinical Activity Score of at least 3, NOSPECS grade of at least 4 and duration under 3 months. The data stem from a study of T cells in Graves' hyperthyroidism and ophthalmopathy. Study-level background: Sampling of peripheral blood happened at initial diagnosis, prior to any treatment. Study results and limitations: Classification by a 13 V-J model distinguished ophthalmopathy from stable hyperthyroidism.

RNA transcripts yielded amplified TCR beta CDR3 regions. The study used the HTBI primer set for a first-round RT-PCR of the TCR CDR3. One entry per CDR3 protein, called by TCRdb with MiXCR from the multiplex PCR reads. The table lists approximately 400,000 distinct CDR3 sequences, 15% to 20% of them singletons, with around two fifths in the top ten. This CDR3 contains 15 residues. Germline V gene lookup returns CDR1 SGHRS and CDR2 YFSETQ. The sequence was collected from a man between 18 and 29 years old with Graves' ophthalmopathy. Sequenced sample: blood. The gene calls are TRBV5-1 and TRBJ2-2; 9 positions match TRBD2. Here the CDR3 DNA reads TGTGCCAGCAGCTTCGCGGGGGGGGGACCGGGGGAGCTGTTTTTT. Translating it yields CASSFAGGGPGELFF.